These 14 T cell receptor beta chains were sequenced from one sample in a study of CD8 T cells in ankylosing spondylitis. TCRdb analysed the 5' RACE reads with MiXCR anew, one entry per CDR3 protein. The sample shows 200,000 to 250,000 distinct CDR3 sequences, 30% to 35% of them seen only once. The specimen was blood, either unsorted or a sorted T cell fraction (not recorded which). These receptors all stem from a male donor with ankylosing spondylitis or in good health (not recorded which).

This clonotype appeared a few times. The chain joins TRBV5-1 to TRBJ2-2; TRBD1 agrees at 7 bases. The germline V gene encodes CDR1 SGHRS and CDR2 YFSETQ. J lost 4 bases, V lost 4 bases, and 13 bases had no gene match. CDR3 length equals 17 residues. CDR3 nucleotide sequence: TGCGCCAGCAGCGCCACGACAGGGCTCGGAGGCACCGGGGAGCTGTTTTTT. Translation gives CASSATTGLGGTGELFF.

This rearrangement joins TRBV7-6 to TRBJ2-4, with D perhaps TRBD2 (7 bases). The V gene's germline CDR1 is SGHVS and CDR2 FNYEAQ. V lost 5 bases and J 10 bases, leaving 21 bases between the germline ends. The CDR3 runs to 15 residues. In DNA form, the CDR3 reads TGTGCCAGCAGCCCTGGGGGGGCGCGGGGCCCGATTCAGTACTTC. It encodes CASSPGGARGPIQYF.

The chain uses TRBV20-1 and TRBJ2-1; D is tentatively TRBD1 or TRBD2 (5 bases each). The CDR3 is 14 amino acids. CDR1 DFQATT and CDR2 SNEGSKA come from the germline V gene (reference sequence). Deletions cut 3 bases from V and 7 bases from J, with 16 bases between. CDR3 region: CSARTGTTKNEQFF. The CDR3 coding sequence is TGCAGTGCTAGGACCGGGACCACCAAAAATGAGCAGTTCTTC.

V and J are TRBV5-1 and TRBJ2-6; D unclear. V gave up 4 bases and J gave up 1 base, with 6 bases separating them. CDR1 is SGHRS and CDR2 is YFSETQ in the germline V gene. The length of the CDR3 is 14 residues. CDR3 loop: CASSLPSGANVLTF. CDR3 DNA: TGCGCCAGCAGCCTTCCTTCTGGGGCCAACGTCCTGACTTTC. The variable domain in full, completed from reference TRBV5-1 and TRBJ2-6, reads KAGVTQTPRYLIKTRGQQVTLSCSPISGHRSVSWYQQTPGQGLQFLFEYFSETQRNKGNFPGRFSGRQFSNSRSEMNVSTLELGDSALYLCASSLPSGANVLTFGAGSRLTVL.

The chain is built from TRBV12-3 or TRBV12-4 and TRBJ2-3; D uncertain. This CDR3 is built from 12 residues. Trimming left V 3 bases short and J 5 bases short, with 6 bases between. The CDR3 protein is CASSFSRDTQYF. The CDR3 coding sequence is TGTGCCAGCAGTTTCTCTCGAGATACGCAGTATTTT.

The chain employs TRBV5-1 and TRBJ2-2, with D unresolved. The V gene's germline CDR1 is SGHRS and CDR2 YFSETQ. Trimming left V 0 bases short and J 5 bases short, with 8 bases between. This CDR3 has 14 amino acids. CDR3 sequence reads: CASSLEGSTGELFF. The CDR3 nucleotides read TGCGCCAGCAGCTTGGAGGGTTCTACCGGGGAGCTGTTTTTT.

The V call is TRBV10-3, the J call TRBJ2-7; D may be TRBD2 (6 bases). Looked up from germline, CDR1 is ENHRY and CDR2 is SYGVKD. This CDR3 region has 11 residues. Here the CDR3 DNA reads TGTGCGGCGGGGTTCTCCTACGAGCAGTACTTC. This translates into CAAGFSYEQYF.

V usage is TRBV9 and J usage is TRBJ2-7, with D possibly being TRBD2 (6 bases). The CDR3 is 14 residues long. CDR1 and CDR2 from the germline V gene are SGDLS and YYNGEE. V gave up 0 bases and J gave up 1 base, with 8 bases separating them. The CDR3 DNA reads TGTGCCAGCAGCGTAGTCGGGGGTTCCTACGAGCAGTACTTC. Amino acid sequence: CASSVVGGSYEQYF. The entire variable domain, with the rest obtained from reference TRBV9 and TRBJ2-7, is as follows: DSGVTQTPKHLITATGQRVTLRCSPRSGDLSVYWYQQSLDQGLQFLIQYYNGEERAKGNILERFSAQQFPDLHSELNLSSLELGDSALYFCASSVVGGSYEQYFGPGTRLTVT.

This clonotype was observed a few times. The chain has TRBV24-1 and TRBJ1-5, with 9 bases matching TRBD1. The CDR3 consists of 14 residues. Germline V gene data show CDR1 as KGHDR and CDR2 as SFDVKD. CDR3 loop: CARPLLGTGNPQHF. As DNA, the CDR3 is TGTGCGCGCCCCCTCCTCGGGACAGGGAATCCCCAGCATTTT.

There are a few counts of this clonotype. The J gene is TRBJ1-6, the V gene TRBV20-1; unclear D gene. There are 15 residues in the CDR3. Germline CDR1 DFQATT, CDR2 SNEGSKA (reference sequence). Trimming took off 3 bases at V and 8 bases at J, with 17 bases between the two ends. The CDR3 nucleotides read TGCAGTGCTAGGGGTGTGGGTCCCGGGCATTCACCCCTCCACTTT. It specifies CSARGVGPGHSPLHF.

This clonotype was seen only a few times. J is TRBJ2-7 and V is TRBV20-1, with D perhaps matching TRBD1 or TRBD2 (5 bases each). Trimming took off 2 bases at V and 3 bases at J, with 14 bases between the two ends. The V gene's germline CDR1 is DFQATT and CDR2 SNEGSKA (reference sequence). The CDR3 length is 14 residues. CDR3 sequence (DNA): TGCAGTGCTAGAAAAAGGGGACCTCACTACGAGCAGTACTTC. Encoded protein: CSARKRGPHYEQYF.

This clonotype was seen more than once but under ten times. The rearrangement uses TRBV29-1 and TRBJ1-1; D ambiguous. V was shortened by 6 bases and J by 0 bases, with 11 bases between the two germline ends. Germline lookup yields CDR1 SQVTM and CDR2 ANQGSEA. There are 13 residues in the CDR3. CDR3 coding DNA: TGCAGCGTGGCCAAGGTGCTGAACACTGAAGCTTTCTTT. Translating it yields CSVAKVLNTEAFF.

This clonotype was detected many times. V is TRBV20-1 and J is TRBJ2-5, with TRBD2 as a possible D gene (5 bases). Trimming took 2 bases from V and 2 from J, leaving 12 bases between them. The CDR3 is 14 residues long. Per the germline V gene, CDR1 is DFQATT and CDR2 is SNEGSKA (reference sequence). CDR3 amino acids: CSARLIRGQETQYF. The DNA for the CDR3 is TGCAGTGCTAGATTAATCCGGGGACAAGAGACCCAGTACTTC.

This clonotype was seen more than once but under ten times. The chain recombines TRBV12-3 or TRBV12-4 with TRBJ2-5, with 8 positions matching TRBD2. J lost 5 bases, V lost 5 bases, and 10 bases had no gene match. This CDR3 has 15 amino acids. The CDR3 sequence is CASSDSAGEAETQYF. DNA of the CDR3: TGTGCCAGCAGTGACTCAGCGGGGGAGGCGGAGACCCAGTACTTC.